The 3 T cell receptor beta chains reported below all come from one sample, sequenced in a study of response to subunit inactivated influenza vaccine. MiXCR, applied by TCRdb to the RT-PCR reads, yields one record per CDR3 protein. Of about 480,000 distinct CDR3 sequences in the sample, approximately 24% were seen once. The sequenced sample was CD4+ T cells sorted from PBMCs, obtained more than 4 days after vaccination. The receptors stem from a man between 50 and 59 years old who received an inactivated influenza vaccine.

The chain joins TRBV9 to TRBJ2-5; D is possibly TRBD2 (5 bases). The length of the CDR3 is 17 residues. The V and J ends lost 4 bases and 0 bases respectively, with 19 bases between them. Germline CDR1 SGDLS, CDR2 YYNGEE. CDR3 protein: CASSSGRLSRYQETQYF. For the CDR3, the DNA is TGTGCCAGCAGCTCGGGGAGACTATCCCGGTACCAAGAGACCCAGTACTTC.

The chain employs TRBV3-1 and TRBJ2-1; 14 bases map to TRBD2. This CDR3 spans 16 amino acids. V lost 4 bases and J lost 8; bases outside the gene matches: 7. Germline V gives CDR1 LGHDT, CDR2 YNNKEL (reference sequence). CDR3 DNA sequence: TGTGCCAGCAGCCGAGGGACTAGCGGGAGTATCGATGAGCAGTTCTTC. This sequence encodes CASSRGTSGSIDEQFF.

This rearrangement joins TRBV4-3 to TRBJ2-4; possible D gene TRBD1, 6 bases. Germline CDR1 reads LGHNA; CDR2 reads YSLEER. Trimming cost V 0 bases and J 8 bases, with 14 bases left between them. The CDR3 spans 15 residues. CDR3 sequence: CASSQERGHRDIQYF. CDR3 DNA: TGCGCCAGCAGCCAAGAGAGGGGACACCGGGACATTCAGTACTTC.